This TCR beta chain is drawn from a study of blood T cell repertoires in COVID-19. Study-level background: Some COVID-19 samples were acute and others convalescent; all came from the United States, Italy and Spain. PBMCs, B-cell-depleted T cells, or T cells provided the cDNA or gDNA that made up the material.

Original data processing: Amplification of reference gene primers provided the estimated nucleated cell counts. Profiled with immunoSEQ multiplex PCR; TCRdb holds only in-frame clones, not every one. V and J calls plus clone size are reproduced from that table; the DNA served to infer D and trimming. This sample has some 150,000 clones, with approximately 84% found just once. The V end lost 0 bases, the J end lost 8 bases, and 7 bases lay between the germline ends. The CDR3 has 12 amino acids. The germline V gene has CDR1 MNHNY and CDR2 SVGAGI (reference sequence). This TCR derives from a human donor with acute or convalescent COVID-19. The donor label of this sample is uncertain. Sequencing was carried out using peripheral blood. V is TRBV6-6 and J is TRBJ1-2; D is undetermined. The CDR3 DNA is TGTGCCAGCAGTTACTCCGACGGGGGCTACACCTTC. Its translation is CASSYSDGGYTF.